This T cell receptor (beta chain) comes out of a study of blood T cell repertoires in COVID-19. The wider study: PBMCs, B-cell-depleted T cells, or T cells provided the cDNA or gDNA that made up the material.

Sequenced by immunoSEQ multiplex PCR; TCRdb stores in-frame clones only, minus some. The sample includes 150,000 to 200,000 clones, approximately 80% of them seen just once. CDR3 length equals 12 residues. V shed 2 bases and J shed 5 bases, with 7 bases lying between them. Germline-derived CDR1 and CDR2 are SGHVS and FNYEAQ. This receptor was taken from a man aged 50 to 59 who had recovered from COVID-19. The sequenced material came from PBMCs or T cells enriched from blood (not recorded which). V and J are TRBV7-6 and TRBJ2-7; D gene uncertain. CDR3 sequence reads: CASSLTSDEQYF. The CDR3 nucleotides read TGTGCCAGCAGCTTAACCAGCGACGAGCAGTACTTC.